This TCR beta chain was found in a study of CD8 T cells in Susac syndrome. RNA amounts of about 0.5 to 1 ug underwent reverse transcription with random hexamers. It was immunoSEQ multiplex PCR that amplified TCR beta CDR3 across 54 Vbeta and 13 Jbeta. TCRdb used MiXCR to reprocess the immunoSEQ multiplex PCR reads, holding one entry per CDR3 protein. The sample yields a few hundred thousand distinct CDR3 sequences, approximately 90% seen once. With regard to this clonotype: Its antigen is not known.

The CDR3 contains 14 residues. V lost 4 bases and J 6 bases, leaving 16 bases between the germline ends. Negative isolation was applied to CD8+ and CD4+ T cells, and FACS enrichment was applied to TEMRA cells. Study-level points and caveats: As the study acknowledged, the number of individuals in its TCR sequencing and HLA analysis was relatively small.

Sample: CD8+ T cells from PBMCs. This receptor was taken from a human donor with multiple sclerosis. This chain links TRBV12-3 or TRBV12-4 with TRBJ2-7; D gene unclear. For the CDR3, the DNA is TGTGCCAGCAGTTGGAACAGATACTATAGCGAGCAGTACTTC. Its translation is CASSWNRYYSEQYF.